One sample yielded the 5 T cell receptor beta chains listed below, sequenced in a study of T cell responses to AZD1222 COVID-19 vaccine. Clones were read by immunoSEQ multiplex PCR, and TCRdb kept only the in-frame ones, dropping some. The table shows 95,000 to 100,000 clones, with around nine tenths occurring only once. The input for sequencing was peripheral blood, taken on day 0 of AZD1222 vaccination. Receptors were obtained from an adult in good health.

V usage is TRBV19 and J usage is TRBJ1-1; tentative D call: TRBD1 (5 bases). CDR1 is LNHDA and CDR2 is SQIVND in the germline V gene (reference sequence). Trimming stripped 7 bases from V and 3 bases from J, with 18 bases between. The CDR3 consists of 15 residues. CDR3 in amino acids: CASKTSRGGYTEAFF. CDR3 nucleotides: TGTGCCAGTAAAACCTCGCGGGGGGGATACACTGAAGCTTTCTTT.

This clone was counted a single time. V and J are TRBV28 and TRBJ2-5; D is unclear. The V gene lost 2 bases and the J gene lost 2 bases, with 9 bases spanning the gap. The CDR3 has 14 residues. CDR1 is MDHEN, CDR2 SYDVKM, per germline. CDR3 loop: CASSLPSAQETQYF. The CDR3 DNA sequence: TGTGCCAGCAGTTTACCCAGTGCACAAGAGACCCAGTACTTC.

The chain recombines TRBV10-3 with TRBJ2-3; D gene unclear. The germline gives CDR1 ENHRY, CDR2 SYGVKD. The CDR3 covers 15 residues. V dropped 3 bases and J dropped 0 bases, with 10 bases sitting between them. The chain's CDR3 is CAISERLPSTDTQYF. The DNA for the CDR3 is TGTGCCATCAGTGAAAGGCTACCGAGCACAGATACGCAGTATTTT.

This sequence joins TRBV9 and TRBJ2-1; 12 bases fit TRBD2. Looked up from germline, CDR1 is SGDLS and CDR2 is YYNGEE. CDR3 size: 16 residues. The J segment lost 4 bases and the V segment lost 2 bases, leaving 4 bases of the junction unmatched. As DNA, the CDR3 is TGTGCCAGCAGCGTTCTAGCGGGGGGGCCTTACAATGAGCAGTTCTTC. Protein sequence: CASSVLAGGPYNEQFF.

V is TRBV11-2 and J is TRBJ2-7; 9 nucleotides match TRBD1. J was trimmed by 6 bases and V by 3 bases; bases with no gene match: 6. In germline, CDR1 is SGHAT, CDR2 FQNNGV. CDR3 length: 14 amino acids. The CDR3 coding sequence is TGTGCCAGCAGCTTCGACAGGGGGTACGGCGAGCAGTACTTC. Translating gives CASSFDRGYGEQYF.